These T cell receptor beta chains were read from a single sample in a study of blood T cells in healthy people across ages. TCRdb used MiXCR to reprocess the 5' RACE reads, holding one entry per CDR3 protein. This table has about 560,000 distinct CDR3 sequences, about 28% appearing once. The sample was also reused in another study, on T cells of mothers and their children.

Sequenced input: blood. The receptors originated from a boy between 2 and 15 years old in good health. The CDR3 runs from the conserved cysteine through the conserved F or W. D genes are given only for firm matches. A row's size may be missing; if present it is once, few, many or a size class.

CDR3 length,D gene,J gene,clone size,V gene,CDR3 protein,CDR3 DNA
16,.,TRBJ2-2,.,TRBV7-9,CASSLDQRSGTGELFF,TGTGCCAGCAGCTTAGATCAGCGGAGCGGCACCGGGGAGCTGTTTTTT
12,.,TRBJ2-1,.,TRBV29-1,CSVEGVENEQFF,TGCAGCGTTGAAGGGGTGGAGAATGAGCAGTTCTTC
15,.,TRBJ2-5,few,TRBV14,CASSQDVGGPETQYF,TGTGCCAGCAGCCAAGATGTGGGGGGCCCAGAGACCCAGTACTTC
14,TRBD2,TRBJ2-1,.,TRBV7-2,CASKGGSSYNEQFF,TGTGCCAGCAAAGGCGGGAGTTCCTACAATGAGCAGTTCTTC
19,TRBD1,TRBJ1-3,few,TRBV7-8,CASSLGEGTGGFSGNTIYF,TGTGCCAGCAGCTTAGGAGAGGGGACAGGGGGCTTTTCCGGAAACACCATATATTTT
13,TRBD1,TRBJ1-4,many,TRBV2,CASRDRGSEKLFF,TGTGCCAGCAGGGACAGGGGAAGTGAAAAACTGTTTTTT
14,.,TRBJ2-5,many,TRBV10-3,CAISGKGGRETQYF,TGTGCCATCAGTGGTAAAGGGGGTAGAGAGACCCAGTACTTC
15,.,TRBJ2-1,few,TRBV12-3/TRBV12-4,CASSPVGSARNEQFF,TGTGCCAGCAGCCCCGTGGGTAGCGCCCGCAATGAGCAGTTCTTC
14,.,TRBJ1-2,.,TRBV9,CASSVSLHGYGYTF,TGTGCCAGCAGCGTTTCCTTACATGGCTATGGCTACACCTTC
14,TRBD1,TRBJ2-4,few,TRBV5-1,CASSLTGVRDIQYF,TGCGCCAGCAGCTTAACAGGGGTTAGAGACATTCAGTACTTC